This TCR beta chain was recorded in a study of blood T cell repertoires in COVID-19. The overall study: T cells, B-cell-depleted T cells, or PBMCs provided the cDNA or gDNA that served as material.

The CDR3 totals 14 residues. Trimming shortened V by 2 bases and J by 2 bases, and 10 bases separated the two germline ends. Looked up from germline, CDR1 is MNHEY and CDR2 is SVGEGT. The protocol was immunoSEQ multiplex PCR, while the TCRdb copy is restricted to in-frame clones and leaves out a portion. In the table there are roughly 93,000 clones, 65% to 85% of which are singletons. The chain recombines TRBV6-2 or TRBV6-3 with TRBJ2-7, with D possibly matching TRBD2 (5 bases). The TCR sequence derives from a woman older than 75 with acute or convalescent COVID-19. The sample was peripheral blood. CDR3: CASSYSGLPYEQYF. The CDR3 nucleotides read TGTGCCAGCAGTTACAGTGGACTCCCCTACGAGCAGTACTTC.